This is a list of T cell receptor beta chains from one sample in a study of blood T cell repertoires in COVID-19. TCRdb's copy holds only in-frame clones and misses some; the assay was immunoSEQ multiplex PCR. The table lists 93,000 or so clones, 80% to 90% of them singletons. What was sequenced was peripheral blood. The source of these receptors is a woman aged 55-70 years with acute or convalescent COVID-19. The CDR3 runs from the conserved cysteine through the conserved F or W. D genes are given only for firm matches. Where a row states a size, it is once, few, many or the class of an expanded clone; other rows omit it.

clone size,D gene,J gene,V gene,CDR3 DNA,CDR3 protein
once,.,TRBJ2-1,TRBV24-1,TGTGCCACCAGTGATTCACGGGGAAGCTCCTACAATGAGCAGTTCTTC,CATSDSRGSSYNEQFF
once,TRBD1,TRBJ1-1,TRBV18,TGTGCCAGCCGCGACAGGGACCACTCGAACACTGAAGCTTTCTTT,CASRDRDHSNTEAFF
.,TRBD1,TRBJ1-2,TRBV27,TGTGCCAGCAGTTGGTCGGGACAGGGGGCCTATGGCTACACCTTC,CASSWSGQGAYGYTF
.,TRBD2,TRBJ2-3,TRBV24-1,TGTGCCACCAGTAGGCGGGAGCGGCGCACAGATACGCAGTATTTT,CATSRRERRTDTQYF
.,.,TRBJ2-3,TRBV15,TGTGCCACCAGCAGCTATGAGAGTGGTGGCACAGATACGCAGTATTTT,CATSSYESGGTDTQYF
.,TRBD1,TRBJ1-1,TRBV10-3,TGTGCCATCAGCTCGTGGGGGGACAGTGAAGCTTTCTTT,CAISSWGDSEAFF
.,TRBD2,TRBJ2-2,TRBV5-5,TGTGCCAGCATAGCGGGGCCCACCGGGGAGCTGTTTTTT,CASIAGPTGELFF
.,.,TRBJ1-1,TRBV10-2,TGCGCCAGCACACAGGACCTGGCGGACACTGAAGCTTTCTTT,CASTQDLADTEAFF
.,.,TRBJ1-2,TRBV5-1,TGCGCCAGCAGCCAGTCCCAGGTGCGTGGCGGCTACACCTTC,CASSQSQVRGGYTF
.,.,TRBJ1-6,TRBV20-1,TGCAGTGCTAGTATCAACCGAGATAATTCACCCCTCCACTTT,CSASINRDNSPLHF
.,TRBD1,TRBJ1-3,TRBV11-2,TGTGCCAGCAGCTTGACAGGGGCCGGAAACACCATATATTTT,CASSLTGAGNTIYF
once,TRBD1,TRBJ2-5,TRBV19,TGTGCCAGTAGGGACAGGGGCCGGGAGACCCAGTACTTC,CASRDRGRETQYF
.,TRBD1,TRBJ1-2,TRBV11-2,TGTGCCAGCAGCTTGCAGGGGGTCGGACGCTACACCTTC,CASSLQGVGRYTF
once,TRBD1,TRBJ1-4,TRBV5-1,TGCGCCAGCAGCTTGGTTTCGAGGGGCAGGGGGGATGAAAAACTGTTTTTT,CASSLVSRGRGDEKLFF
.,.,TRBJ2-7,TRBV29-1,TGCAGCGTTGTGGAGGGGTTATACGAGCAGTACTTC,CSVVEGLYEQYF
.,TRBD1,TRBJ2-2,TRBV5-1,TGCGCCAGCAGCATCGGACAGGGGCCGTACACCGGGGAGCTGTTTTTT,CASSIGQGPYTGELFF
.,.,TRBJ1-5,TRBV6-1,TGTGCCAGCAGTGAAGTGGAGGGACAGCCCCAGCATTTT,CASSEVEGQPQHF
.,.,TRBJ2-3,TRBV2,TGTGCCAGCAGTGTTGCGGGTGTTTGGACAGATACGCAGTATTTT,CASSVAGVWTDTQYF
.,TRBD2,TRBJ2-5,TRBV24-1,TGTGCCACCAGTGGTTTAGCGGGAGGGCCGGTAGAGACCCAGTACTTC,CATSGLAGGPVETQYF
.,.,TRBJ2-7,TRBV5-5,TGTGCCAGCAGCTTGCGACAGGCTACACGTGGGGAGCAGTACTTC,CASSLRQATRGEQYF
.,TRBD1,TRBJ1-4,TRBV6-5,TGTGCCAGCAGTTACACAGGGGGAGGTGAAAAACTGTTTTTT,CASSYTGGGEKLFF
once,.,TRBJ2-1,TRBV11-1,TGTGCCAGCAGCTTTAATGGCCAGGGGAACTACAATGAGCAGTTCTTC,CASSFNGQGNYNEQFF
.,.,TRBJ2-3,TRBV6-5,TGTGCCAGCAGATCCAGAACAGATACGCAGTATTTT,CASRSRTDTQYF
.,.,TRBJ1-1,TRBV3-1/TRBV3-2,TGTGCCAGCAGCCTTCTGAGTAACACTGAAGCTTTCTTT,CASSLLSNTEAFF
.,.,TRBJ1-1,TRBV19,TGTGCCAGTAGTATCGCCCGGGAGATGGAAGCTTTCTTT,CASSIAREMEAFF
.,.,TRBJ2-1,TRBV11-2,TGTGCCAGCAGCTTAGGACGTGAGTGGGGCACCTCCTACAATGAGCAGTTCTTC,CASSLGREWGTSYNEQFF
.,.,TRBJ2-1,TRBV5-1,TGCGCCAGCAGCCTCCAGGGGCCGCCGAACAATGAGCAGTTCTTC,CASSLQGPPNNEQFF
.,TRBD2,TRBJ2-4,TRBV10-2,TGCGCCAGCAGGGGGACTAGCGCCGATCTAGCCAAAAACATTCAGTACTTC,CASRGTSADLAKNIQYF
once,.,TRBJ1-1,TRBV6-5,TGTGCCAGCAGACAGGGTCCCTGGGACACTGAAGCTTTCTTT,CASRQGPWDTEAFF
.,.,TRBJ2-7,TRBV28,TGTGCCAGCAGTACCCAGGTCGAGCAGTACTTC,CASSTQVEQYF
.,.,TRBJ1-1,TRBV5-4,TGTGCCAGCAGCTTTAGGACACGGGCGAACACTGAAGCTTTCTTT,CASSFRTRANTEAFF
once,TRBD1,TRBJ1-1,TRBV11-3,TGTGCCAGCAGTCAGGACAGGGATGGCAAAGCTTTCTTT,CASSQDRDGKAFF
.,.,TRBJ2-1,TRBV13,TGTGCCAGCAGCTTGGGCCTTCTAAATCACAATGAGCAGTTCTTC,CASSLGLLNHNEQFF